These 8 T cell receptor beta chains were sequenced from one sample in a study of human T cells and chemical hapten exposure. TCRdb reprocessed the RACE reads via MiXCR and lists one record per CDR3 protein. There are under 110,000 distinct CDR3 sequences in the sample; 9.5% to 15% occur only once, and around 1.6% lies in the top ten. This sample's time point: pre-sensitization, week 0. Documented treatment: therapeutic diphenylcyclopropenone sensitization with weekly scalp DPC. Sequencing used whole blood, obtained in connection with sensitization to the hapten diphenylcyclopropenone (DPC). Receptor source: a woman aged 50 to 60 with alopecia areata. Some clones in this sample may be carry-over from other donors' samples.

This sequence joins TRBV12-3 or TRBV12-4 and TRBJ2-7, with TRBD1 identical over 7 bases. The CDR3 extends over 15 amino acids. Trimming at V came to 6 bases and at J to 0 bases, leaving 8 bases not matched to a gene. The CDR3 sequence is CASRKQGIPSYEQYF. The DNA for the CDR3 is TGTGCCAGCAGAAAACAGGGGATTCCCTCCTACGAGCAGTACTTC.

The gene calls are TRBV27 and TRBJ1-6, with 10 bases lining up with TRBD1. The CDR3 contains 16 residues. Germline CDR1 reads MNHEY; CDR2 reads SMNVEV (reference sequence). The V segment lost 5 bases and the J segment 10 bases; nucleotides outside the gene matches: 11. CDR3 coding DNA: TGTGCCAGCAGTGGAGCCGGGACAGGGGTGGGCTCACCCCTCCACTTT. Residues: CASSGAGTGVGSPLHF.

This sequence joins TRBV7-9 and TRBJ2-7; D not resolved. CDR3 length equals 14 residues. The V gene lost 4 bases and the J gene lost 4 bases, with 14 bases spanning the gap. Germline V CDR1 and CDR2: SEHNR, FQNEAQ (reference sequence). CDR3 sequence reads: CASSSSRLGYEQYF. The CDR3 DNA reads as TGTGCCAGCAGCTCGTCTCGACTGGGTTACGAGCAGTACTTC.

A note on this clonotype: Its ends do not fully match the called genes, so a read error is possible. The chain uses TRBV10-2 and TRBJ2-3; TRBD2 matches at 8 bases. Germline V CDR1 and CDR2: WSHSY, SAAADI. The CDR3 is 14 amino acids. Written as DNA, the CDR3 is TGCGCCAGCAGATTAGCGGGGCGGAGGGATACGCTGTATTTT. Residues: CASRLAGRRDTLYF.

The rearrangement links TRBV20-1 to TRBJ2-1, with 7 bases that match TRBD1. The germline V gene has CDR1 DFQATT and CDR2 SNEGSKA (reference sequence). The CDR3 length is 13 residues. J gave up 9 bases and V 7 bases, and 12 bases lay outside the gene matches. CDR3 protein: CSDYRGEAGEQFF. Here the CDR3 DNA reads TGCAGTGACTACAGGGGAGAGGCGGGTGAGCAGTTCTTC.

The CDR3 reads CATSDLESSYNEQFF. In DNA form, the CDR3 reads TGTGCCACCAGTGATTTAGAGAGCTCCTACAATGAGCAGTTCTTC. V usage is TRBV24-1 and J usage is TRBJ2-1; no definite D call. The CDR3 has 15 amino acids. V lost 1 base, J lost 0 bases, and 6 bases lay in between. Germline assignment: CDR1 KGHDR and CDR2 SFDVKD.

This clonotype was counted at least ten times. This chain connects TRBV6-5 to TRBJ2-4; perhaps D is TRBD1 or TRBD2 (6 bases each). This CDR3 is 12 amino acids long. Trimming shortened V by 6 bases and J by 9 bases, and 12 bases separated the two germline ends. The V gene's germline CDR1 is MNHEY and CDR2 SVGAGI. CDR3 bases: TGTGCCAGCAGGGGTACGGGGGCCATTCAGTACTTC. Its translation: CASRGTGAIQYF.

This clonotype came up a few times. The chain combines TRBV3-1 with TRBJ2-5, with no clear D. Germline values: CDR1 LGHDT, CDR2 YNNKEL (reference sequence). Between the trimmed V and J ends, which lost 3 bases and 3 bases, there was a span of 5 bases. There are 12 residues in the CDR3. The chain's CDR3 is CASSHPEETQYF. In nucleotides, the CDR3 is TGTGCCAGCAGCCATCCCGAAGAGACCCAGTACTTC.